This T cell receptor beta chain was recorded in a study of blood T cell repertoires in COVID-19. Overall study: In each case, the material was cDNA or gDNA derived from T cells, B-cell-depleted T cells, or PBMCs.

In the study's own analysis: Reference gene primer amplification gave estimated nucleated cell counts. Sequencing used immunoSEQ multiplex PCR; TCRdb keeps in-frame clones, though not all of them. That table gives V, J and clone size, and the DNA gave D and trimming. Among more than 200,000 clones listed, 70% to 90% were seen once. With 1 base clipped from V and 3 bases from J, the junction kept 10 bases outside the gene matches. Germline loops: CDR1 MGHDK, CDR2 SYGVNS. This CDR3 contains 17 residues. The sequence was obtained from an elderly man with acute or convalescent COVID-19. Sequenced: peripheral blood. V usage is TRBV25-1 and J usage is TRBJ1-1, with 8 nucleotides matching TRBD1. The CDR3 here is CASSESTGGSSHTEAFF. Written as DNA, the CDR3 is TGTGCCAGCAGTGAATCAACAGGGGGTTCCAGCCACACTGAAGCTTTCTTT.